These 25 T cell receptor beta chains originate from one sample sequenced in a study. In TCRdb, the 5' RACE reads were re-called with MiXCR into one record per CDR3 protein. The sample lists tens of thousands of distinct CDR3 sequences, about 28% occurring once. Sequenced sample: naive CD4+ T cells sorted from a lymph node. Noted subset: naive CD4+ T cells, CD4+CD45RA+CD25-. These TCRs come from a female donor with breast cancer.

This clonotype was seen at least ten times. V and J are TRBV29-1 and TRBJ1-2; possible D gene TRBD1, 6 bases. Trimming pared 5 bases from V and 8 bases from J, leaving 9 bases between. Germline CDR1 reads SQVTM; CDR2 reads ANQGSEA. This CDR3 contains 10 residues. CDR3 sequence reads: CSVQGRGYTF. CDR3 DNA: TGCAGCGTTCAGGGGAGAGGCTACACCTTC. Full variable domain (rest looked up from reference TRBV29-1 and TRBJ1-2): SAVISQKPSRDICQRGTSLTIQCQVDSQVTMMFWYRQQPGQSLTLIATANQGSEATYESGFVIDKFPISRPNLTFSTLTVSNMSPEDSSIYLCSVQGRGYTFGSGTRLTVV.

This clonotype was seen more than once but under ten times. CDR3 residues: CASRPPRTANTEAFF. The CDR3 bases are TGTGCCAGCAGACCCCCAAGGACGGCGAACACTGAAGCTTTCTTT. The chain has TRBV7-9 and TRBJ1-1; D is uncertain. Germline loops: CDR1 SEHNR, CDR2 FQNEAQ (reference sequence). V was cut by 6 bases and J by 1 base, with 15 bases left in between. This CDR3 region has 15 residues.

The sample holds many counts of this clonotype. This chain joins TRBV24-1 and TRBJ2-3; TRBD1 matches 9 bases. Germline assignment: CDR1 KGHDR and CDR2 SFDVKD. With V trimmed by 7 bases and J by 4 bases, 11 bases remained unmatched. This CDR3 is built from 16 residues. The CDR3 nucleotides are TGTGCCACCAGGGCGAAGGGACAGGGAGGTGCAGATACGCAGTATTTT. Amino acids: CATRAKGQGGADTQYF.

This clonotype was counted many times. This chain uses TRBV7-2 with TRBJ1-2, with a possible D match to TRBD1 (6 bases). The germline CDR1 and CDR2 sequences are SGHTA and FQGNSA. Between the trimmed V and J ends, which lost 6 bases and 7 bases, there was a span of 18 bases. The CDR3 contains 14 residues. This CDR3 is CASRYNRDIGGYTF. The CDR3, as DNA: TGTGCCAGCAGGTATAACCGGGACATAGGTGGCTACACCTTC. Looking up the rest from reference TRBV7-2 and TRBJ1-2 gives the full variable domain: GAGVSQSPSNKVTEKGKDVELRCDPISGHTALYWYRQSLGQGLEFLIYFQGNSAPDKSGLPSDRFSAERTGGSVSTLTIQRTQQEDSAVYLCASRYNRDIGGYTFGSGTRLTVV.

Of note for this clonotype: The CDR3 does not close with the conserved phenylalanine or tryptophan, likely indicating a read error. The rearrangement uses TRBV2 and TRBJ1-3; D uncertain. Germline CDR1 is SNHLY and CDR2 is FYNNEI. This CDR3 spans 13 amino acids. Trimming pared 7 bases from V and 3 bases from J, leaving 10 bases between. As DNA, the CDR3 is TGTGCCAGCAAGAGGGCAGGTGGAAACACCATATATTTG. Residues: CASKRAGGNTIYL.

The V call is TRBV18, the J call TRBJ1-1; 9 nucleotides line up with TRBD1. This CDR3 spans 15 amino acids. J lost 0 bases, V lost 4 bases, and 3 bases had no gene match. Germline CDR1 reads KGHSH; CDR2 reads LQKENI. CDR3 amino acids: CASSRRTGVNTEAFF. DNA for the CDR3: TGTGCCAGCTCACGCCGGACAGGGGTGAACACTGAAGCTTTCTTT. The full variable domain, with the rest looked up from reference TRBV18 and TRBJ1-1, is NAGVMQNPRHLVRRRGQEARLRCSPMKGHSHVYWYRQLPEEGLKFMVYLQKENIIDESGMPKERFSAEFPKEGPSILRIQQVVRGDSAAYFCASSRRTGVNTEAFFGQGTRLTVV.

This clonotype was seen at least ten times. The rearrangement joins TRBV7-3 to TRBJ2-3; D is perhaps TRBD1 (5 bases). Germline CDR1 SGHTA, CDR2 FQGTGA. The length of the CDR3 is 15 residues. The V gene lost 1 base and the J gene lost 2 bases, with 10 bases spanning the gap. The DNA for the CDR3 is TGTGCCAGCAGCTTAAGGCAGGGCTCCACAGATACGCAGTATTTT. Protein: CASSLRQGSTDTQYF. The full variable domain, its missing parts supplied by reference TRBV7-3 and TRBJ2-3, is GAGVSQTPSNKVTEKGKYVELRCDPISGHTALYWYRQSLGQGPEFLIYFQGTGAADDSGLPNDRFFAVRPEGSVSTLKIQRTERGDSAVYLCASSLRQGSTDTQYFGPGTRLTVL.

This sequence joins TRBV7-6 and TRBJ1-1; D not resolved. The ends were cut back, 1 base at V and 3 bases at J, with 15 bases in the middle. The CDR3 has 16 residues. CDR1 is SGHVS and CDR2 is FNYEAQ in the germline V gene. CDR3 sequence: CASSLVFSGLDTEAFF. The CDR3 coding sequence is TGTGCCAGCAGCTTAGTGTTTTCCGGGTTGGACACTGAAGCTTTCTTT. Combining the CDR3 with reference TRBV7-6 and TRBJ1-1 gives the whole variable domain GAGVSQSPRYKVTKRGQDVALRCDPISGHVSLYWYRQALGQGPEFLTYFNYEAQQDKSGLPNDRFSAERPEGSISTLTIQRTEQRDSAMYRCASSLVFSGLDTEAFFGQGTRLTVV.

A note on this clonotype: At one end the junction does not follow the germline gene, possibly because of a read error. V and J are TRBV27 and TRBJ2-2; no reliable D call. The CDR3 sequence is 12 residues long. Germline CDR1 and CDR2: MNHEY and SMNVEV (reference sequence). The CDR3 DNA sequence: TGTGCCAGTAGTTGGGCGACCGGGGAGCTGTTTTTT. Encoded protein: CASSWATGELFF.

On this clonotype itself: One junction end does not reproduce the germline sequence, and a read error may be involved. The chain employs TRBV6-2 or TRBV6-3 and TRBJ2-7, with D perhaps matching TRBD1 or TRBD2 (5 bases each). CDR1 and CDR2 (germline): MNHEY, SVGEGT. This CDR3 is built from 15 residues. In DNA form, the CDR3 reads TGTGCCAGCAGCTCCTGGGGGACCTCTTCCTGCGAGCAGTACTTC. Translated, it gives CASSSWGTSSCEQYF.

This clonotype was recorded a few times. A much more abundant neighbour one base away suggests this may be a read error. V usage is TRBV29-1 and J usage is TRBJ1-1, with 8 bases fitting TRBD1. The CDR3 covers 14 residues. Germline-derived CDR1 and CDR2 are SQVTM and ANQGSEA. The CDR3 region is CSVTTGGMNTEALF. The CDR3 bases are TGCAGCGTTACCACAGGGGGAATGAACACTGAAGCTCTCTTT.

Comments on this clonotype: Being one base from a much bigger clone, this may be a read error. This chain links TRBV20-1 with TRBJ2-7, with 7 bases aligning to TRBD1. Germline lookup yields CDR1 DFQATT and CDR2 SNEGSKA (reference sequence). The CDR3 is 13 amino acids. The CDR3 sequence is CSLMTGTSHEQYF. The CDR3 region has the DNA TGCAGCTTGATGACAGGGACCTCCCACGAGCAGTACTTC.

The chain carries TRBV5-1 and TRBJ2-1, with D tentatively TRBD2 (7 bases). Trimming pared 5 bases from V and 0 bases from J, leaving 15 bases between. The CDR3 totals 16 residues. Germline loops: CDR1 SGHRS, CDR2 YFSETQ. DNA for the CDR3: TGCGCCAGCAGGTCGGCGGGGGCGAGCTCCTACAATGAGCAGTTCTTC. Protein: CASRSAGASSYNEQFF.

The rearrangement links TRBV7-8 to TRBJ2-2; D may match TRBD1 or TRBD2 (5 bases each). Germline-derived CDR1 and CDR2 are SGHVS and FQNEAQ. Trimming pared 2 bases from V and 4 bases from J, leaving 14 bases between. CDR3 length: 16 amino acids. The CDR3 loop is CASSLYGAGSTGELFF. The CDR3 DNA reads TGTGCCAGCAGCTTATACGGGGCAGGAAGCACCGGGGAGCTGTTTTTT. Supplemented by reference TRBV7-8 and TRBJ2-2, the full variable domain reads GAGVSQSPRYKVAKRGQDVALRCDPISGHVSLFWYQQALGQGPEFLTYFQNEAQLDKSGLPSDRFFAERPEGSVSTLKIQRTQQEDSAVYLCASSLYGAGSTGELFFGEGSRLTVL.

This clonotype was found a few times. The V and J genes are TRBV27 and TRBJ2-1; D is perhaps TRBD1 (5 bases). Deletions cut 6 bases from V and 10 bases from J, with 19 bases between. From germline, CDR1 is MNHEY and CDR2 SMNVEV (reference sequence). The CDR3 consists of 14 residues. The CDR3 reads CASRQITGFNEQFF. The CDR3 DNA follows: TGTGCCAGCAGACAGATAACAGGTTTTAACGAGCAGTTCTTC.

This clonotype was counted a few times. The chain carries TRBV7-9 and TRBJ2-1; 10 positions agree with TRBD2. The ends lost 4 bases at V and 0 bases at J; junction bases unmatched: 3. The CDR3 covers 16 residues. Germline V gene data show CDR1 as SEHNR and CDR2 as FQNEAQ (reference sequence). CDR3 sequence reads: CASSSPSGSSYNEQFF. The CDR3 DNA is TGTGCCAGCAGCTCCCCTAGCGGGAGCTCCTACAATGAGCAGTTCTTC.

This clonotype has at least ten counts. The J gene is TRBJ2-1, the V gene TRBV7-9; D unresolved. Germline lookup yields CDR1 SEHNR and CDR2 FQNEAQ (reference sequence). The CDR3 is made up of 15 amino acids. Trimming took off 2 bases at V and 5 bases at J, with 13 bases between the two ends. The CDR3 region is CASSLYARADNEQFF. Written as DNA, the CDR3 is TGTGCCAGCAGCTTATATGCAAGGGCGGACAATGAGCAGTTCTTC.

By share of the sample, this clonotype is medium-sized. The rearrangement uses TRBV5-4 and TRBJ2-5; the D is unclear. Germline V gene sequence: CDR1 SGHNT, CDR2 YYREEE (reference sequence). With 0 bases removed from V and 5 bases from J, the gap between germline ends came to 5 bases. This CDR3 comprises 12 residues. CDR3 nucleotide sequence: TGTGCCAGCAGCTTGGTGGGGGAGACCCAGTACTTC. Its translation: CASSLVGETQYF.

This clonotype was observed a few times. J is TRBJ2-7 and V is TRBV4-3; 7 bases are a match to TRBD1. Germline CDR1 LGHNA, CDR2 YSLEER. The ends lost 5 bases at V and 0 bases at J; junction bases unmatched: 10. The CDR3 sequence is 16 residues long. DNA of the CDR3: TGCGCCAGCAGCGCCCGGACAGGCTCCCTCTCCTACGAGCAGTACTTC. Translation gives CASSARTGSLSYEQYF.

V and J are TRBV27 and TRBJ2-2; weak D call: TRBD2 (6 bases). CDR3 length equals 15 residues. The V end was cut by 5 bases, the J end by 1 base, with 11 bases between. The germline gives CDR1 MNHEY, CDR2 SMNVEV (reference sequence). In nucleotides, the CDR3 is TGTGCCAGCAGTGATTGGGGACTGAACACCGGGGAGCTGTTTTTT. Protein product: CASSDWGLNTGELFF.

There are a few counts of this clonotype. This rearrangement joins TRBV6-5 to TRBJ2-5; 9 nucleotides match TRBD2. This CDR3 comprises 14 residues. The V gene end was trimmed by 6 bases and the J gene end by 5 bases; junction bases not matched to a gene: 7. Germline CDR1 reads MNHEY; CDR2 reads SVGAGI. The CDR3 nucleotides are TGTGCCAGCAGACCCGGACTAGCGTCGGAGACCCAGTACTTC. Amino acids: CASRPGLASETQYF.

Note on this clonotype: A much larger clone is a single base away; this may be a read error. J is TRBJ1-4 and V is TRBV5-1, with D unresolved. Germline V gene lookup returns CDR1 SGHRS and CDR2 YFSETQ. V gave up 4 bases and J gave up 0 bases, with 13 bases separating them. The CDR3 length is 16 residues. The CDR3 is CASSKRNLATNEKLFF. CDR3 nucleotides: TGCGCCAGCAGCAAACGGAACCTTGCAACTAATGAAAAACTGTTTTTT.

V is TRBV5-1 and J is TRBJ1-1, with D possibly TRBD1 on 5 matching bases. This CDR3 comprises 14 residues. Between the trimmed V and J ends, which lost 2 bases and 4 bases, there was a span of 12 bases. Germline assignment: CDR1 SGHRS and CDR2 YFSETQ. The CDR3 DNA is TGCGCCAGCAGCTTCGGGGCCGAGGGCACTGAAGCTTTCTTT. Translated: CASSFGAEGTEAFF.

This clonotype was recorded many times. DNA of the CDR3: TGTGCCAGCAGTTACGGCCTGGTTGAAAAACTGTTTTTT. This gives the protein CASSYGLVEKLFF. This chain joins TRBV6-6 and TRBJ1-4; no clear D gene. The germline V and J ends were trimmed by 2 bases and 7 bases, with 8 bases remaining between them. This CDR3 spans 13 amino acids. From germline, CDR1 is MNHNY and CDR2 SVGAGI (reference sequence).

V is TRBV15 and J is TRBJ2-3; possible D gene TRBD2, 6 bases. Trimming pared 0 bases from V and 0 bases from J, leaving 7 bases between. In germline, CDR1 is LNHNV, CDR2 YYDKDF (reference sequence). This CDR3 has 15 residues. CDR3 sequence reads: CATSREGGSTDTQYF. The CDR3 region has the DNA TGTGCCACCAGCAGAGAAGGAGGGAGCACAGATACGCAGTATTTT.